The 25 T cell receptor beta chains listed next were all sequenced from one sample in a study of cytomegalovirus exposure and HLA in healthy donors. With 60 Vbeta and 13 Jbeta primers, the PCR was carried out. Clones were sequenced by immunoSEQ multiplex PCR, and TCRdb holds only the in-frame ones, with some missing. The profile covers over 150,000 clones, with more than 75% appearing a single time and 0.96% taken by the ten largest. Sample: PBMCs. Receptor source: a girl aged 2-10 years in good health and CMV-seropositive.

The V gene is TRBV5-1, the J gene TRBJ2-5; the D gene is possibly TRBD2 (6 bases). The CDR3 covers 17 residues. CDR1 and CDR2 from the germline V gene are SGHRS and YFSETQ. V was shortened by 0 bases and J by 4 bases, with 19 bases between the two germline ends. CDR3 amino acids: CASSLDPSERRGETQYF. CDR3 DNA: TGCGCCAGCAGCTTGGACCCATCGGAGCGGCGGGGAGAGACCCAGTACTTC.

The V and J genes are TRBV5-6 and TRBJ1-6; D is uncertain. Trimming took 3 bases from V and 10 from J, leaving 17 bases between them. CDR1 is SGHDT, CDR2 YYEEEE, per germline. The CDR3 spans 15 residues. In DNA form, the CDR3 reads TGTGCCAGCAGCTCCTTGGGGAGCCAGCCATCACCCCTCCACTTT. Its protein is CASSSLGSQPSPLHF. Full variable domain (rest looked up from reference TRBV5-6 and TRBJ1-6): DAGVTQSPTHLIKTRGQQVTLRCSPKSGHDTVSWYQQALGQGPQFIFQYYEEEERQRGNFPDRFSGHQFPNYSSELNVNALLLGDSALYLCASSSLGSQPSPLHFGNGTRLTVT.

This chain connects TRBV30 to TRBJ2-1; D possibly corresponds to TRBD2 (6 bases). Deletions cut 1 base from V and 7 bases from J, with 11 bases between. CDR3 length: 13 amino acids. Germline V gives CDR1 GTSNPN, CDR2 SVGIG (reference sequence). The CDR3 is CAWSGSRGNEQFF. The CDR3 nucleotides read TGTGCCTGGAGTGGGAGCCGGGGGAATGAGCAGTTCTTC. The full variable domain, its missing parts supplied by reference TRBV30 and TRBJ2-1, is SQTIHQWPATLVQPVGSPLSLECTVEGTSNPNLYWYRQAAGRGLQLLFYSVGIGQISSEVPQNLSASRPQDRQFILSSKKLLLSDSGFYLCAWSGSRGNEQFFGPGTRLTVL.

This chain links TRBV10-3 with TRBJ2-5, with 12 bases lining up with TRBD2. The J segment lost 5 bases and the V segment lost 2 bases, leaving 3 bases of the junction unmatched. Germline V gene data show CDR1 as ENHRY and CDR2 as SYGVKD. This CDR3 is 15 amino acids long. CDR3 in DNA: TGTGCCATCAGTGAGGGGACTAGCGGGTGGGAGACCCAGTACTTC. Residues: CAISEGTSGWETQYF.

The chain combines TRBV9 with TRBJ2-7; TRBD2 agrees at 8 bases. Unmatched junction bases numbered 18, after V lost 4 bases and J lost 0 bases. CDR3 size: 19 residues. The V gene's germline CDR1 is SGDLS and CDR2 YYNGEE. The CDR3 is CASSFPEMRLAGFSYEQYF. The CDR3 bases are TGTGCCAGCAGCTTCCCTGAGATGAGGCTAGCGGGTTTCTCCTACGAGCAGTACTTC.

The V call is TRBV5-5, the J call TRBJ2-4, with TRBD2 as a possible D gene (6 bases). CDR3 size: 17 residues. Trimming left V 4 bases short and J 0 bases short, with 17 bases between. CDR1 is SGHKS, CDR2 YYEKEE, per germline (reference sequence). CDR3 bases: TGTGCCAGCAGCGTACCGGGACTCCATATAGCCAAAAACATTCAGTACTTC. Translation gives CASSVPGLHIAKNIQYF. The full variable domain, completed using reference TRBV5-5 and TRBJ2-4, is DAGVTQSPTHLIKTRGQQVTLRCSPISGHKSVSWYQQVLGQGPQFIFQYYEKEERGRGNFPDRFSARQFPNYSSELNVNALLLGDSALYLCASSVPGLHIAKNIQYFGAGTRLSVL.

This rearrangement joins TRBV29-1 to TRBJ1-2, with no clear D. This CDR3 comprises 12 residues. Germline-derived CDR1 and CDR2 are SQVTM and ANQGSEA. The ends were cut back, 4 bases at V and 0 bases at J, with 6 bases in the middle. CDR3 sequence: CSVVRANYGYTF. DNA of the CDR3: TGCAGCGTTGTGAGGGCTAACTATGGCTACACCTTC.

This clone was counted only a few times. The CDR3 reads CASITMGGIGELFF. The CDR3 DNA reads as TGTGCCAGCATCACGATGGGGGGGATCGGGGAGCTGTTTTTT. The chain employs TRBV28 and TRBJ2-2, with 7 bases lining up with TRBD2. After removal of 7 bases from V and 7 bases from J, the junction contained 9 bases not matched to a gene. Germline V gene data show CDR1 as MDHEN and CDR2 as SYDVKM. The CDR3 runs to 14 residues. Full variable domain (missing parts from reference TRBV28 and TRBJ2-2): DVKVTQSSRYLVKRTGEKVFLECVQDMDHENMFWYRQDPGLGLRLIYFSYDVKMKEKGDIPEGYSVSREKKERFSLILESASTNQTSMYLCASITMGGIGELFFGEGSRLTVL.

A few counts support this clone. This chain connects TRBV28 to TRBJ1-1; D call uncertain. CDR3 length: 11 residues. The germline V gene encodes CDR1 MDHEN and CDR2 SYDVKM. Trimming cost V 7 bases and J 1 base, with 4 bases left between them. As DNA, the CDR3 is TGTGCCAGCACCCAGAACACTGAAGCTTTCTTT. The encoded protein is CASTQNTEAFF.

The rearrangement uses TRBV21-1 and TRBJ2-5; the table's D call TRBD1 went unverified against the DNA. TRBV21-1 corresponds to a pseudogene. This CDR3 comprises 16 residues. The CDR3 nucleotides read TGTGCCAGCAGACCCCTCCCCCGGGACAGGGACGAGACCCAGTACTTC. It yields the protein CASRPLPRDRDETQYF.

This chain links TRBV18 with TRBJ2-1; the match to TRBD2 covers 7 bases. There are 11 residues in the CDR3. CDR1 and CDR2 from the germline V gene are KGHSH and LQKENI. J gave up 15 bases and V 3 bases, and 5 bases lay outside the gene matches. CDR3: CASSPGGLWFF. The CDR3 DNA sequence: TGTGCCAGCTCACCGGGAGGGCTATGGTTCTTC.

This clone appeared a few times. The rearrangement links TRBV29-1 to TRBJ2-3; 11 bases map to TRBD2. From germline, CDR1 is SQVTM and CDR2 ANQGSEA. CDR3 length equals 14 residues. V shed 5 bases and J 6 bases; nucleotides not matched to a gene: 7. The CDR3 coding sequence is TGCAGCGTTCCTAGCGGGAGGTCCCAGGATACGCAGTATTTT. It codes for CSVPSGRSQDTQYF.

Here the CDR3 reads CASSRQGMVHEQFF. CDR3 nucleotide sequence: TGTGCCAGCAGTCGACAGGGAATGGTCCATGAGCAGTTCTTC. The V gene is TRBV28, the J gene TRBJ2-1; 7 bases fit TRBD1. CDR1 is MDHEN and CDR2 is SYDVKM in the germline V gene. V dropped 5 bases and J dropped 8; count of bases not matched to a gene: 9. The CDR3 runs 14 residues.

This clone was seen just once. The rearrangement links TRBV6-1 to TRBJ1-2; TRBD1 aligns across 8 bases. This CDR3 is 13 amino acids long. With 6 bases clipped from V and 7 bases from J, the junction kept 7 bases outside the gene matches. Germline V lookup: CDR1 MNHNS, CDR2 SASEGT. The CDR3 DNA follows: TGTGCCAGCAGCCGACAGGGGACTGCTGGCTACACCTTC. This sequence encodes CASSRQGTAGYTF.

The chain employs TRBV5-1 and TRBJ1-1, with D unclear. The germline V and J ends were trimmed by 4 bases and 0 bases, with 13 bases remaining between them. The germline V gene has CDR1 SGHRS and CDR2 YFSETQ. The CDR3 is made up of 15 amino acids. The CDR3 bases are TGCGCCAGCAGCCTCCCAGGCAGAATGAACACTGAAGCTTTCTTT. It is translated as CASSLPGRMNTEAFF.

V usage is TRBV5-1 and J usage is TRBJ2-3, with 7 nucleotides matching TRBD2. The CDR3 has 16 residues. J was trimmed by 1 base and V by 1 base; bases with no gene match: 6. Per germline, CDR1 SGHRS and CDR2 YFSETQ. CDR3 in DNA: TGCGCCAGCAGCTTGCGCGGGAGTAAGGGCACAGATACGCAGTATTTT. Its translation is CASSLRGSKGTDTQYF.

The chain links TRBV7-9 to TRBJ1-6; TRBD1 aligns across 7 bases. Germline CDR1 SEHNR, CDR2 FQNEAQ (reference sequence). J was trimmed by 7 bases and V by 3 bases; bases with no gene match: 3. The CDR3 has 14 residues. CDR3 DNA sequence: TGTGCCAGCAGCTTCCGGGACAGAAATTCACCCCTCCACTTT. Protein sequence: CASSFRDRNSPLHF.

The chain uses TRBV28 and TRBJ2-4; D might be TRBD1 (5 bases). In germline, CDR1 is MDHEN, CDR2 SYDVKM. The length of the CDR3 is 14 residues. Trimming left V 8 bases short and J 2 bases short, with 13 bases between. The CDR3 region is CASFQGPPKNIQYF. The CDR3 region has the DNA TGTGCCAGCTTCCAGGGTCCCCCCAAAAACATTCAGTACTTC.

In its sample, this clone was seen once. The chain recombines TRBV7-9 with TRBJ1-4; D might be TRBD1 (5 bases). This CDR3 has 12 residues. Germline loops: CDR1 SEHNR, CDR2 FQNEAQ (reference sequence). V was pared by 0 bases and J by 14 bases, with 10 bases between. The CDR3 nucleotides read TGTGCCAGCAGCTTAGCGGGGGGAAGGCTGTTTTTT. Translating gives CASSLAGGRLFF.

As regards this clone: At the DNA level, this CDR3 is encoded by other sequences in the same sample as well. J is TRBJ2-7 and V is TRBV30; no definite D call. This CDR3 contains 12 residues. Germline V gene lookup returns CDR1 GTSNPN and CDR2 SVGIG (reference sequence). Trimming shortened V by 5 bases and J by 3 bases, and 11 bases separated the two germline ends. Here the CDR3 reads CAWSPSGYEQYF. Here the CDR3 DNA reads TGTGCCTGGTCACCCTCGGGCTACGAGCAGTACTTC.

The J gene is TRBJ2-5, the V gene TRBV29-1; D may be TRBD1 (5 bases). CDR3 size: 14 residues. V was pared by 4 bases and J by 2 bases, with 14 bases between. Germline CDR1 reads SQVTM; CDR2 reads ANQGSEA. CDR3 sequence: CSVVRQGLQETQYF. The DNA of the CDR3 is TGCAGCGTTGTACGGCAGGGTCTACAAGAGACCCAGTACTTC. Variable domain in full (rest from reference TRBV29-1 and TRBJ2-5): SAVISQKPSRDICQRGTSLTIQCQVDSQVTMMFWYRQQPGQSLTLIATANQGSEATYESGFVIDKFPISRPNLTFSTLTVSNMSPEDSSIYLCSVVRQGLQETQYFGPGTRLLVL.

V is TRBV7-9 and J is TRBJ1-1; a possible D gene is TRBD1 (6 bases). Trimming shortened V by 2 bases and J by 7 bases, and 11 bases separated the two germline ends. Looked up from germline, CDR1 is SEHNR and CDR2 is FQNEAQ (reference sequence). This CDR3 comprises 13 residues. DNA of the CDR3: TGTGCCAGCAGCTTAACCGGACAGAATGAAGCTTTCTTT. This translates into CASSLTGQNEAFF.

The V call is TRBV12-2, the J call TRBJ2-1; the table assigns TRBD1, which was not confirmed against the DNA. TRBV12-2 is given as a pseudogene. The CDR3 is made up of 14 amino acids. This CDR3 is CASRPAGPLNEQFF. The CDR3 DNA sequence: TGTGCAAGTCGCCCCGCTGGGCCCCTGAATGAGCAGTTCTTC.

The chain couples TRBV29-1 to TRBJ2-7; D perhaps matches TRBD2 (6 bases). The CDR3 length is 14 residues. Trimming removed 7 bases at V and 2 bases at J, with 18 bases between. From germline, CDR1 is SQVTM and CDR2 ANQGSEA. CDR3 nucleotides: TGCAGCGGGGGGGACTCCAGAAACCCCTACGAGCAGTACTTC. Translation: CSGGDSRNPYEQYF.

The chain is built from TRBV5-1 and TRBJ2-6; possible D gene TRBD1, 5 bases. V lost 5 bases, J lost 11 bases, and 14 bases lay in between. CDR1 is SGHRS and CDR2 is YFSETQ in the germline V gene. CDR3 length: 13 residues. The CDR3 spells CASSSLTDYVLTF. The CDR3, as DNA: TGCGCCAGCAGTTCCTTGACAGACTACGTCCTGACTTTC.